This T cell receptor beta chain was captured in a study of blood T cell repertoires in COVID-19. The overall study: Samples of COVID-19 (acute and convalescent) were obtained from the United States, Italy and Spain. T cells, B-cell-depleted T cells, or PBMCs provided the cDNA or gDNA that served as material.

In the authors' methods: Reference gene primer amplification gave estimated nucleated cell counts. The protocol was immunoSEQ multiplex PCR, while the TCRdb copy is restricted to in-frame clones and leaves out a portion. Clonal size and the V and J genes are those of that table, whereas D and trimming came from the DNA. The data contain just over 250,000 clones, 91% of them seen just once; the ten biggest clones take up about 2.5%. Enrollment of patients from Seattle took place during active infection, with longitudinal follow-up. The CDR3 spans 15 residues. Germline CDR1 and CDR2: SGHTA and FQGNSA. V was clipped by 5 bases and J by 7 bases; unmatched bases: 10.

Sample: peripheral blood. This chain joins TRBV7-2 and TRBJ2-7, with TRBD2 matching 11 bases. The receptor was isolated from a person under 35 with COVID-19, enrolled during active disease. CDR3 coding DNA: TGTGCCAGCAGCGGTCGGGTAGCGGGAGGGCGGGAGCAGTACTTC. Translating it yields CASSGRVAGGREQYF.